Sequencing of this T cell receptor (beta chain) was carried out in a study of T cell changes during pregnancy in multiple sclerosis (dated by TCRdb to between 2019 and 2020). Regarding the research as a whole: Changes in the T cell repertoire over the course of pregnancy were examined in this study in women with multiple sclerosis.

The receptor library was made with the immunoSEQ multiplex PCR assay. Drawn from immuneACCESS, this table holds only the in-frame rearrangements with V and J called that TCRdb kept. Clones are partly lost; checked studies trace under half to an unresolved V gene and leave the rest unexplained. In this sample the table shows 30,000 to 45,000 clones, 90% to 95% of which occur a single time. Over 5% of the sample is taken by the ten largest. A note on this clone: The antigen it binds to is not known. No qualities accompany the bases; no much larger clone lies one base away.

The sample consisted of CD8+ T cells from peripheral blood mononuclear cells, taken in the second trimester of pregnancy. The TCR was taken from a female donor with multiple sclerosis, enrolled in a pregnancy study.

The DNA sequence is as follows: TGTGCCAGCAGGGTGGGAGGGGCCAATGAGCAGTTCTTC. Its protein reads: CASRVGGANEQFF. The rearranged segments are TRBV13 and TRBJ2-1, and 7 junction bases match TRBD2. V is pruned by 6 bases and J by 6 bases, leaving 5 bases of the junction without a gene match. The cysteine opens and the phenylalanine closes a CDR3 of 13 amino acids. CDR3 DNA only is kept here, 39 bases in frame from base 1. The germline V gene (reference sequence) sets CDR1 to PRHDT and CDR2 to FYEKMQ.